This TCR beta chain originates from a study of shared clonotypes between healthy human individuals. Repertoires were generated with immunoSEQ multiplex PCR, while TCRdb's copy carries only in-frame clones and drops some. The repertoire holds some 1 million clones, about 75% seen once, with over 1.3% in the top ten. This clone was recorded at least ten times. Germline CDR1 and CDR2: MNHEY and SMNVEV (reference sequence). The CDR3 covers 16 residues. Deletions cut 0 bases from V and 13 bases from J, with 19 bases between. This TCR was sampled from a man in his late teens or twenties in good health. The rearrangement joins TRBV27 to TRBJ1-6; a possible D gene is TRBD1 (6 bases). Specimen: memory CD4+ T cells sorted from blood. Described subset: CD45RA-negative fraction. In DNA form, the CDR3 reads TGTGCCAGCAGTTTATCGATGGAGACAGGCGGGGTCCCCCTCCACTTT. As protein: CASSLSMETGGVPLHF.